These T cell receptor beta chains were read from a single sample in a study of cytomegalovirus exposure and HLA in healthy donors. Some clones are missing from TCRdb's copy, which holds only in-frame ones; the method was immunoSEQ multiplex PCR. Among 200,000 to 250,000 clones listed, about 90% were seen once. The specimen sequenced was PBMCs. The receptors derive from a young woman in good health and CMV-seronegative. CDR3s include the opening cysteine and the closing phenylalanine or tryptophan. A D gene is named only where the DNA matches it firmly. Only part of the rows carry a size: once, few, many, or a class if the clone is expanded.

TRBJ1-2 TRBV28 few TRBD1 CASRVTGEGYTF TGTGCCAGCAGGGTAACAGGGGAGGGCTACACCTTC
TRBJ1-2 TRBV28 - TRBD1 CASSFWTGLYGYTF TGTGCCAGCAGTTTTTGGACAGGGCTCTATGGCTACACCTTC
TRBJ1-2 TRBV5-6 - TRBD1 CASSRIGWQGDGYTF TGTGCCAGCAGCCGTATAGGCTGGCAGGGGGATGGCTACACCTTC
TRBJ1-4 TRBV6-5 - - CASSSRQGISEKLFF TGTGCCAGCAGTTCCCGGCAGGGGATTTCTGAAAAACTGTTTTTT
TRBJ1-1 TRBV2 - TRBD1 CASSDRGRGTEAFF TGTGCCAGCAGTGACAGGGGGCGCGGTACTGAAGCTTTCTTT
TRBJ2-7 TRBV6-6 - - CASSPRISSAEQYF TGTGCCAGCAGCCCCCGGATTAGCTCGGCCGAGCAGTACTTC
TRBJ2-2 TRBV19 many TRBD2 CASSWSGGNTGELFF TGTGCCAGTAGTTGGAGCGGGGGAAACACCGGGGAGCTGTTTTTT
TRBJ1-1 TRBV6-6 once - CASSPLNTEAFF TGTGCCAGCAGCCCCTTGAACACTGAAGCTTTCTTT
TRBJ2-5 TRBV30 - TRBD1 CAWDAGGETQYF TGTGCCTGGGACGCAGGGGGAGAGACCCAGTACTTC
TRBJ2-3 TRBV6-1 - - CASEPGTDTQYF TGTGCCAGCGAACCAGGAACAGATACGCAGTATTTT
TRBJ2-1 TRBV6-6 - - CASTYVSSYNEQFF TGTGCCAGCACCTACGTGAGCTCCTACAATGAGCAGTTCTTC
TRBJ2-7 TRBV4-3 - - CASSQEALGGPSYEQYF TGCGCCAGCAGCCAAGAGGCCCTGGGGGGGCCGTCCTACGAGCAGTACTTC
TRBJ2-1 TRBV4-1 - TRBD1 CASSQGTGRDEQFF TGCGCCAGCAGCCAAGGGACAGGGCGGGATGAGCAGTTCTTC
TRBJ2-2 TRBV27 once TRBD1 CASSSTGGAGELFF TGTGCCAGCAGTTCAACAGGGGGTGCGGGGGAGCTGTTTTTT
TRBJ2-2 TRBV27 - - CASSHEGGELFF TGTGCCAGCAGTCATGAGGGCGGGGAGCTGTTTTTT
TRBJ2-7 TRBV13 - - CASSLRGLGYEQYF TGTGCCAGCAGCTTGCGCGGTCTCGGCTACGAGCAGTACTTC
TRBJ1-2 TRBV6-1 - - CASSENELPYGYTF TGTGCCAGCAGTGAAAATGAGCTGCCCTATGGCTACACCTTC
TRBJ2-1 TRBV4-2 once - CASTEGDFDNEQFF TGTGCCAGCACCGAAGGGGACTTTGACAATGAGCAGTTCTTC
TRBJ2-2 TRBV7-9 - - CASSLEAGNTGELFF TGTGCCAGCAGCTTAGAGGCAGGGAACACCGGGGAGCTGTTTTTT
TRBJ2-5 TRBV28 - TRBD2 CASSLPPGTSGRGPETQYF TGTGCCAGCAGCCTACCTCCCGGGACTAGCGGGAGGGGTCCAGAGACCCAGTACTTC
TRBJ2-7 TRBV28 - - CASTARGYEQYF TGTGCCAGCACCGCTCGGGGCTACGAGCAGTACTTC
TRBJ2-5 TRBV29-1 - TRBD1 CSVRGGTGRVQETQYF TGCAGCGTTCGAGGGGGGACAGGGAGGGTTCAAGAGACCCAGTACTTC
TRBJ2-2 TRBV23-1 - TRBD1 CASSPPKERPGQGNTGELFF TGCGCCAGCAGTCCACCCAAGGAACGACCGGGACAGGGAAACACCGGGGAGCTGTTTTTT
TRBJ2-1 TRBV2 - - CASSDLNPLTSPYNEQFF TGTGCCAGCAGTGACCTGAACCCCCTAACTAGCCCCTACAATGAGCAGTTCTTC
TRBJ2-6 TRBV7-9 - - CASSTRVSGRYSGANVLTF TGTGCCAGCAGCACAAGAGTCAGCGGAAGATACTCTGGGGCCAACGTCCTGACTTTC
TRBJ2-2 TRBV7-2 - - CASSLVEGPAGELFF TGTGCCAGCAGCTTAGTGGAGGGGCCGGCCGGGGAGCTGTTTTTT
TRBJ2-7 TRBV4-2 - TRBD2 CASSQKTGIGGVSYEQYF TGTGCCAGCAGCCAAAAAACTGGAATCGGGGGGGTATCCTACGAGCAGTACTTC
TRBJ2-7 TRBV28 - TRBD1 CASSWDREVRYEQYF TGTGCCAGCAGTTGGGACAGGGAAGTGAGGTACGAGCAGTACTTC
TRBJ2-7 TRBV27 - TRBD2 CASSLVGGGSSYEQYF TGTGCCAGCAGTTTAGTCGGCGGGGGGAGCTCCTACGAGCAGTACTTC
TRBJ2-3 TRBV19 - - CASSYPGSTDTQYF TGTGCCAGTTCTTATCCGGGAAGCACAGATACGCAGTATTTT
TRBJ2-7 TRBV29-1 - TRBD1 CSVLGQGVSYEQYF TGCAGCGTTTTGGGACAGGGGGTATCCTACGAGCAGTACTTC
TRBJ2-1 TRBV18 - - CASSPPNSPAGEQFF TGTGCCAGCTCACCACCGAATAGTCCGGCGGGTGAGCAGTTCTTC
TRBJ2-6 TRBV5-6 - - CASSLDRISGANVLTF TGTGCCAGCAGTCTTGACAGGATCTCTGGGGCCAACGTCCTGACTTTC
TRBJ1-3 TRBV28 - - CASRGRGIASSGNTIYF TGTGCCAGTCGAGGGCGAGGGATCGCTTCTTCTGGAAACACCATATATTTT
TRBJ2-4 TRBV7-9 - TRBD1 CASSRDSSLAKNIQYF TGTGCCAGCAGCCGGGACAGTAGCCTAGCCAAAAACATTCAGTACTTC
TRBJ2-1 TRBV7-3 - TRBD1 CASSLQGANEQFF TGTGCCAGCAGCTTACAGGGGGCGAATGAGCAGTTCTTC
TRBJ1-1 TRBV6-6 - TRBD1 CASSYSRDRGNTEAFF TGTGCCAGCAGTTACTCCCGGGACAGGGGGAACACTGAAGCTTTCTTT
TRBJ2-3 TRBV5-6 - - CASSLRLRTAEISTDTQYF TGTGCCAGCAGCTTGAGGCTCCGGACAGCCGAGATTAGCACAGATACGCAGTATTTT
TRBJ1-2 TRBV19 - - CASSIAQLYGYTF TGTGCCAGTAGTATAGCACAGCTTTATGGCTACACCTTC
TRBJ2-1 TRBV29-1 - - CSVATGNNEQFF TGCAGCGTCGCAACCGGGAACAATGAGCAGTTCTTC
TRBJ2-1 TRBV7-8 - TRBD1 CASSRDSYNEQFF TGTGCCAGCAGCCGGGACAGCTACAATGAGCAGTTCTTC
TRBJ2-7 TRBV7-8 - TRBD2 CASSLVGSGSYEQYF TGTGCCAGCAGCTTAGTCGGTAGCGGGAGCTACGAGCAGTACTTC
TRBJ1-1 TRBV19 - TRBD1 CASSTGQGWPIDTEAFF TGTGCCAGTAGTACCGGACAGGGGTGGCCTATAGACACTGAAGCTTTCTTT
TRBJ2-2 TRBV9 - TRBD1 CASSVSGGTGELFF TGTGCCAGCAGCGTTTCAGGGGGAACCGGGGAGCTGTTTTTT
TRBJ2-7 TRBV13 - - CASSYRESYEQYF TGTGCCAGCAGCTACCGGGAGTCCTACGAGCAGTACTTC
TRBJ2-5 TRBV5-1 - TRBD2 CASSLGASGRVETQYF TGCGCCAGCAGCTTGGGGGCTAGCGGGAGAGTGGAGACCCAGTACTTC
TRBJ2-7 TRBV7-9 once TRBD1 CASSLGQGSGSYGQYF TGTGCCAGCAGCTTGGGACAGGGATCCGGCTCCTATGGGCAGTACTTC